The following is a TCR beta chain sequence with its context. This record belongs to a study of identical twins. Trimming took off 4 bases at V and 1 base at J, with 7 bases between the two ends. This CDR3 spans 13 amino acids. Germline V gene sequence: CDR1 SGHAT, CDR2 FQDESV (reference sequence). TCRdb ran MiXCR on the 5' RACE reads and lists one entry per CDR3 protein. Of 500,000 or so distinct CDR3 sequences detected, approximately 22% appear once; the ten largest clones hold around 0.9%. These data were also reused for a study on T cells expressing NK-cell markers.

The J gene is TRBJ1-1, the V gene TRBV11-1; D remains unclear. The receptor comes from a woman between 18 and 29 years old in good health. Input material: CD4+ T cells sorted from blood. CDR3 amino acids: CASSSKPNTEAFF. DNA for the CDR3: TGTGCCAGCAGCTCGAAACCGAACACTGAAGCTTTCTTT.